Sequencing of this TCR beta chain was carried out in a study of molecular identifiers for immune sequencing clone quantification. TCRdb fed the PCR reads into MiXCR, producing one record per CDR3 protein. The sample holds approximately 100,000 distinct CDR3 sequences, about 35% seen once. Trimming left V 0 bases short and J 0 bases short, with 3 bases between. Germline CDR1 LGHNA, CDR2 YSLEER. The CDR3 spans 13 residues. In this sample, this clonotype turned up many times. Its antigen is as yet unknown. Study conclusions and caveats: A shared barcode on identical TCR molecules could lead to underestimated sizes for highly expanded clones. Beyond 20 RNA copies, clones held over 97% of effector molecules, compared with under 1% in naive cells.

Sequencing input: naive CD8+ T cells from blood, with Jurkat cell RNA spiked in. Stated subset: FACS-sorted CD8+CD4-CCR7+CD45RA+ naive T cells. This clonotype was obtained from a human donor in good health. Some libraries in this study had Jurkat cell RNA spiked in. V usage is TRBV4-3 and J usage is TRBJ2-7; D ambiguous. CDR3 loop: CASSQESSYEQYF. The CDR3 coding sequence is TGCGCCAGCAGCCAAGAGAGCTCCTACGAGCAGTACTTC.